The 5 T cell receptor beta chains reported below all come from one sample, sequenced in a study of blood T cell repertoires in COVID-19. The data were produced by immunoSEQ multiplex PCR, yet TCRdb's version contains in-frame clones alone and is incomplete. The repertoire holds some 130,000 clones, with about 92% as singletons. Source material: peripheral blood. These receptors all come from a man aged 55 to 69 with COVID-19, enrolled during active disease.

V is TRBV10-3 and J is TRBJ2-3; 9 bases agree with TRBD2. J lost 3 bases, V lost 6 bases, and 4 bases had no gene match. The CDR3 runs to 14 residues. CDR1 ENHRY and CDR2 SYGVKD come from the germline V gene. The CDR3 region has the DNA TGTGCCATCAGGGGGGGACTAGCAACAGATACGCAGTATTTT. This sequence encodes CAIRGGLATDTQYF.

This clone was counted a single time. The chain links TRBV15 to TRBJ1-6, with TRBD1 matching over 7 bases. The CDR3 totals 13 residues. J lost 12 bases, V lost 5 bases, and 7 bases had no gene match. CDR1 and CDR2 from the germline V gene are LNHNV and YYDKDF (reference sequence). CDR3 nucleotide sequence: TGTGCCACCAGCCCTCTAAGACAGGGACCCCTCCACTTT. Translated, it gives CATSPLRQGPLHF.

Points on this clone: The junction and the germline gene differ at one end; a read error may be behind it. J is TRBJ1-4 and V is TRBV6-1; 8 nucleotides align to TRBD1. The CDR3 is made up of 16 amino acids. Germline V gene data show CDR1 as MNHNS and CDR2 as SASEGT. CDR3 DNA: TGTGCCAGCAGGGAAGGACGGACAGGGTGGGATGAAAAACTGTTTTTT. Translating it yields CASREGRTGWDEKLFF.

The V and J genes are TRBV7-3 and TRBJ2-1; 7 bases match TRBD2. The CDR3 covers 16 residues. Trimming removed 5 bases from V and 2 bases from J; junction bases left unmatched: 9. Looked up from germline, CDR1 is SGHTA and CDR2 is FQGTGA. The CDR3, as DNA: TGTGCCAGCAGCCTAATGGGAGCGGGGACCTACAATGAGCAGTTCTTC. Translated: CASSLMGAGTYNEQFF. Drawing the rest from reference TRBV7-3 and TRBJ2-1, the complete variable domain is GAGVSQTPSNKVTEKGKYVELRCDPISGHTALYWYRQSLGQGPEFLIYFQGTGAADDSGLPNDRFFAVRPEGSVSTLKIQRTERGDSAVYLCASSLMGAGTYNEQFFGPGTRLTVL.

This chain connects TRBV10-3 to TRBJ1-2; D gene uncertain. Trimming left V 6 bases short and J 4 bases short, with 15 bases between. Germline V gives CDR1 ENHRY, CDR2 SYGVKD. This CDR3 contains 14 residues. This CDR3 reads CAIRNYGDFYGYTF. CDR3 DNA sequence: TGTGCCATCAGAAATTACGGAGATTTCTATGGCTACACCTTC.